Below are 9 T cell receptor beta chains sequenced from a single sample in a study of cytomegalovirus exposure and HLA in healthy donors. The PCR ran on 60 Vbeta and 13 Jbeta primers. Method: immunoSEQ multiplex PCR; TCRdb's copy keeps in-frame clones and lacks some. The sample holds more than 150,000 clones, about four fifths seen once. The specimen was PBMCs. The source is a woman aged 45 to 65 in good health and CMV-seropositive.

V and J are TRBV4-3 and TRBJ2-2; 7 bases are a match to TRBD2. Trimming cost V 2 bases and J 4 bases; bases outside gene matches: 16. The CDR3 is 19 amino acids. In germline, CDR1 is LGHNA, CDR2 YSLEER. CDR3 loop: CASSQNMGGAAPFTGELFF. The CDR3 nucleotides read TGCGCCAGCAGCCAAAACATGGGAGGGGCAGCCCCGTTCACCGGGGAGCTGTTTTTT.

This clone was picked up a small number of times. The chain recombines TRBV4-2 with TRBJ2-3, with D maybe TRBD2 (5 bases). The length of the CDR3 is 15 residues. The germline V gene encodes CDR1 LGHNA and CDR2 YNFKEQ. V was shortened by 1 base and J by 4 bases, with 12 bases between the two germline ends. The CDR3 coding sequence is TGTGCCAGCAGCCAAGTGTTGGCTAGCCCAGATACGCAGTATTTT. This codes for CASSQVLASPDTQYF.

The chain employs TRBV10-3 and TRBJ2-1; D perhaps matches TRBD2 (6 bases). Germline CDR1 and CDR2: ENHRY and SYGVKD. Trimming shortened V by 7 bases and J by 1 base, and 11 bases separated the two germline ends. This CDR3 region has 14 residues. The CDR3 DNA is TGTGCCATCAAAAGGGCGGGGTCCTACAATGAGCAGTTCTTC. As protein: CAIKRAGSYNEQFF.

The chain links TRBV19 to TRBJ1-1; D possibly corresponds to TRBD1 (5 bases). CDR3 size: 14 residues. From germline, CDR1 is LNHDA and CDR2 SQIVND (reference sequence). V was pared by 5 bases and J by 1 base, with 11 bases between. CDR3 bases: TGTGCCAGTAGTGAGGTGACAGCGAACACTGAAGCTTTCTTT. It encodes CASSEVTANTEAFF. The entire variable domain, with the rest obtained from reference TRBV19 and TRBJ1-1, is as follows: DGGITQSPKYLFRKEGQNVTLSCEQNLNHDAMYWYRQDPGQGLRLIYYSQIVNDFQKGDIAEGYSVSREKKESFPLTVTSAQKNPTAFYLCASSEVTANTEAFFGQGTRLTVV.

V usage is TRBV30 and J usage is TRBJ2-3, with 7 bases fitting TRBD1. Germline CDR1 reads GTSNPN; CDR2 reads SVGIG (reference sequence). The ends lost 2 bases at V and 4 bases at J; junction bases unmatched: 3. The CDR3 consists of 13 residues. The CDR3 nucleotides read TGTGCCTGGAGTATCCAGGGGGCAGATACGCAGTATTTT. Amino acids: CAWSIQGADTQYF. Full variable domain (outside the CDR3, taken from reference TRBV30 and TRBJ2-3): SQTIHQWPATLVQPVGSPLSLECTVEGTSNPNLYWYRQAAGRGLQLLFYSVGIGQISSEVPQNLSASRPQDRQFILSSKKLLLSDSGFYLCAWSIQGADTQYFGPGTRLTVL.

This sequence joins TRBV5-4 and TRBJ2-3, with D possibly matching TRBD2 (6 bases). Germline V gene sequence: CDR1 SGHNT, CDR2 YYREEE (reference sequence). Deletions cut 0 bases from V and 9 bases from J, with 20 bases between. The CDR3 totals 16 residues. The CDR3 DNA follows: TGTGCCAGCAGCTTGGTCCGGGACTCCGATGGGAGGACGCAGTATTTT. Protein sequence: CASSLVRDSDGRTQYF. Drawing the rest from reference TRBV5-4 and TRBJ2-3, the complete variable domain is ETGVTQSPTHLIKTRGQQVTLRCSSQSGHNTVSWYQQALGQGPQFIFQYYREEENGRGNFPPRFSGLQFPNYSSELNVNALELDDSALYLCASSLVRDSDGRTQYFGPGTRLTVL.

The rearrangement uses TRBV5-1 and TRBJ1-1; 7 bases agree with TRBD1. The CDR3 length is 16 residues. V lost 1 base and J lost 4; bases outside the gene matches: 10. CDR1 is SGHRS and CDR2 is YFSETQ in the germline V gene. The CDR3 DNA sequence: TGCGCCAGCAGCTTGCGTAGGGGGCTAGGTCGCACTGAAGCTTTCTTT. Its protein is CASSLRRGLGRTEAFF.

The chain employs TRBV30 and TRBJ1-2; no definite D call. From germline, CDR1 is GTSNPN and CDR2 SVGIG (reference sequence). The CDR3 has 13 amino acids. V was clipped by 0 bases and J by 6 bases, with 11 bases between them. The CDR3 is CAWSVQRTDGYTF. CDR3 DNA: TGTGCCTGGAGTGTACAGAGAACGGATGGCTACACCTTC.

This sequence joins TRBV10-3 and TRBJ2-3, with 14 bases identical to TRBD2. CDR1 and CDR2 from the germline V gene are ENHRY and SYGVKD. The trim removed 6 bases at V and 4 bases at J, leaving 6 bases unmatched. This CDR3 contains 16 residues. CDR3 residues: CAIRATSGGASDTQYF. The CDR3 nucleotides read TGTGCCATCAGGGCGACTAGCGGGGGGGCATCAGATACGCAGTATTTT.